The clone carrying this TCR beta chain occurred once. The antigen remains unidentified. The repertoire was sequenced with immunoSEQ multiplex PCR; TCRdb's copy has only in-frame clones and lacks some. This sample carries more than 85,000 clones, roughly 82% of them seen once, and the ten largest clones take less than 6%. The source of the sample is a study of T cell responses to AZD1222 COVID-19 vaccine. Study-wide results and limits: Clonal diversity was possibly underestimated; the donors were predominantly white British and more often female. Vaccine-associated CD4 TCRs spanned spike, dominant at 160-218 and 743-854.

Germline V gene data show CDR1 as MRHNA and CDR2 as SNTAGT. Trimming removed 3 bases at V and 0 bases at J, with 5 bases between. The CDR3 is made up of 13 amino acids. The sequence derives from an adult in good health. V is TRBV6-4 and J is TRBJ1-1; D is ambiguous. This specimen was peripheral blood, taken on day 0 of AZD1222 vaccination. CDR3 loop: CASSEGMNTEAFF. CDR3 bases: TGTGCCAGCAGTGAAGGGATGAACACTGAAGCTTTCTTT.